The sequence of this TCR beta chain was determined in a study of cytomegalovirus exposure and HLA in healthy donors. It was with 60 Vbeta and 13 Jbeta primers that the PCR ran. The protocol was immunoSEQ multiplex PCR, while the TCRdb copy is restricted to in-frame clones and leaves out a portion. The table shows roughly 100,000 clones, with about 70% occurring only once. Study-level points and caveats: It was reportedly the case that the classifier diagnosed cytomegalovirus status with high specificity and sensitivity. Available immune exposure information was restricted to CMV serostatus only. It was assumed in the presence/absence analyses that sequencing depth was roughly uniform across donors. Researchers reported in a later analysis that a missense DCLRE1C variant was tied to TCR beta V- and J-gene trimming.

With regard to this clone: Its antigen is still unknown.

The TCR originated in a man aged 45 to 65 in good health and CMV-seropositive. The material sequenced was PBMCs.

In DNA, the CDR3 is TGTGCCAGCAGAAACCTGAGGGTCCGTGGAAACACCATATATTTT. This sequence encodes CASRNLRVRGNTIYF. The genes are TRBV27 and TRBJ1-3; D not certain. The CDR3 sequence is 15 residues long. Trimming stripped 6 bases from V and 3 bases from J, with 15 bases between. CDR1 MNHEY and CDR2 SMNVEV come from the germline V gene (reference sequence).